This TCR beta chain was recorded in a study of beta chain features in type 1 diabetes. About the research overall: Patients and healthy donors were similar in age, gender and cell yields.

Every bit of the isolated RNA underwent reverse transcription, so sequencing read expressed TCRB transcripts. The method was immunoSEQ multiplex PCR; TCRdb's version includes in-frame clones alone and lacks a portion of them. Of roughly 400,000 clones listed, less than 15% are singletons. There are a few counts of this clone. Antigen unknown. General study findings and limits: Shorter templates might be favored by PCR, and equally so in patients and in controls. VDJ junctions sequenced from type 1 diabetes patients showed fewer insertions and more deletions. HLA effects on TCRB rearrangement stayed unresolved here.

Trimming left V 5 bases short and J 3 bases short, with 19 bases between. Per germline, CDR1 SGHAT and CDR2 FQNNGV. This CDR3 is 16 amino acids long. The receptor comes from a woman under 30 in good health. The V gene is TRBV11-2, the J gene TRBJ2-5; D perhaps matches TRBD2 (5 bases). The specimen was naive CD4+ T cells from blood. The CDR3 nucleotides read TGTGCCAGCAGCCTACCGGGGATAGGTAGGAAAGAGACCCAGTACTTC. Translated: CASSLPGIGRKETQYF.